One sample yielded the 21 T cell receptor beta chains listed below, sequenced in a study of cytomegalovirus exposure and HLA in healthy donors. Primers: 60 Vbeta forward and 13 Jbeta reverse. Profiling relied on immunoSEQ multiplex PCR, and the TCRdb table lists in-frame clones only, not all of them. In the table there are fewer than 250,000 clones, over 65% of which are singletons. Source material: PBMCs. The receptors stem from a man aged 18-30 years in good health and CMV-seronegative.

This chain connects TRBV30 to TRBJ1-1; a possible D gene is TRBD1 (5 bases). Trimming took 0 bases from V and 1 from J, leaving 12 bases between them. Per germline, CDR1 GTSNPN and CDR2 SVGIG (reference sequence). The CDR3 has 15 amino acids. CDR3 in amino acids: CAWSVRDRTNTEAFF. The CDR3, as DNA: TGTGCCTGGAGTGTACGCGACAGAACGAACACTGAAGCTTTCTTT.

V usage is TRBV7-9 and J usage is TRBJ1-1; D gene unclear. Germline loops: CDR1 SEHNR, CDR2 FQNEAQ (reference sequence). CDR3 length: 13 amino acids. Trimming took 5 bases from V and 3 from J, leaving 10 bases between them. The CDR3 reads CASSVIPDTEAFF. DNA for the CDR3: TGTGCCAGCAGCGTCATCCCGGACACTGAAGCTTTCTTT.

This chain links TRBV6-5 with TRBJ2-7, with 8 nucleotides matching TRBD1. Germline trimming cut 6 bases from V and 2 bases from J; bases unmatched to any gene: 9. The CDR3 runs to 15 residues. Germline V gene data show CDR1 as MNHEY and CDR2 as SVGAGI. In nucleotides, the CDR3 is TGTGCCAGCAGCCTCGGCAGGGGGCTCACCTACGAGCAGTACTTC. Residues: CASSLGRGLTYEQYF.

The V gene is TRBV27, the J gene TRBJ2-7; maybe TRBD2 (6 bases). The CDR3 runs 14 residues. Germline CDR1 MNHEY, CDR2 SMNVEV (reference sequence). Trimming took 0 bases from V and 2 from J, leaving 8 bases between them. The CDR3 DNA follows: TGTGCCAGCAGTTTATCGTCGGGGGCCTACGAGCAGTACTTC. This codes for CASSLSSGAYEQYF.

As DNA, the CDR3 is TGTGCCAGCAGTCCCAGGGGGGCTAATGAAAAACTGTTTTTT. Its translation: CASSPRGANEKLFF. V usage is TRBV2 and J usage is TRBJ1-4; TRBD1 matches at 7 bases. The length of the CDR3 is 14 residues. Unmatched junction bases numbered 3, after V lost 5 bases and J lost 3 bases. Germline CDR1 reads SNHLY; CDR2 reads FYNNEI.

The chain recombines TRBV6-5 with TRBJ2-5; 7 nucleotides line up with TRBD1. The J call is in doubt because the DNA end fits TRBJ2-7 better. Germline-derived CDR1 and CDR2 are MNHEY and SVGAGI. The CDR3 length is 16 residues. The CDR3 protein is CASSYRTGSPYYEQYF. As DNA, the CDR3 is TGTGCCAGCAGTTATCGGACAGGCTCTCCGTACTACGAGCAGTACTTC.

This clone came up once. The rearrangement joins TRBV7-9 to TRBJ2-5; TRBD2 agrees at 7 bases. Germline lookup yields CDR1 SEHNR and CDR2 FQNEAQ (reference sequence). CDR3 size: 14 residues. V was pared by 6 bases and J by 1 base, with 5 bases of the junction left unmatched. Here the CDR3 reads CASSTAGAQETQYF. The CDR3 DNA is TGTGCCAGCAGTACTGCGGGAGCCCAAGAGACCCAGTACTTC.

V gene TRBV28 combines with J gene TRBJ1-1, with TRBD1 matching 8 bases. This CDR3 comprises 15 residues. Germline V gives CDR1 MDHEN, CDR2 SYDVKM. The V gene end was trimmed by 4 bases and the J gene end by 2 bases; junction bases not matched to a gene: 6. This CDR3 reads CASSSGQVGNTEAFF. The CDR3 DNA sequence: TGTGCCAGCAGTTCGGGACAGGTCGGTAACACTGAAGCTTTCTTT.

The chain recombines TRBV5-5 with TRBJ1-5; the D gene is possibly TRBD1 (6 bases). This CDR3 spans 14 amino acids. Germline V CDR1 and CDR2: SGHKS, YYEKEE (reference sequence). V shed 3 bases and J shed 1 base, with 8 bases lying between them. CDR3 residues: CASSWGHSNQPQHF. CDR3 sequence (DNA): TGTGCCAGCAGCTGGGGACACAGCAATCAGCCCCAGCATTTT.

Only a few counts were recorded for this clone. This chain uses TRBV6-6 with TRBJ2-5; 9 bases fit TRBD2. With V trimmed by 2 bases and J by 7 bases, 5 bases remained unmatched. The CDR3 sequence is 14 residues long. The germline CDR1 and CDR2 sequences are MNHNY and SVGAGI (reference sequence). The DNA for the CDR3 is TGTGCCAGCAGTTACGCTAGCGGGGTCGTGACCCAGTACTTC. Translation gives CASSYASGVVTQYF.

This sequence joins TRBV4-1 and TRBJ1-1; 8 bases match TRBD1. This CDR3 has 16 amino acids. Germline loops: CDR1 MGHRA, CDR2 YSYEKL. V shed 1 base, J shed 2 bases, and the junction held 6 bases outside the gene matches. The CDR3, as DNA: TGCGCCAGCAGCCAAGGAGACAGGGGACGAAACACTGAAGCTTTCTTT. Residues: CASSQGDRGRNTEAFF.

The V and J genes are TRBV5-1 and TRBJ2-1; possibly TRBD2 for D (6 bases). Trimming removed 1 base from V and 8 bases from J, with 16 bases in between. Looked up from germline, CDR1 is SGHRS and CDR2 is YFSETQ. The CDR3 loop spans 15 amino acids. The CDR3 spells CASSLIAAQPDEQFF. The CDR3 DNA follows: TGCGCCAGCAGCTTGATAGCGGCACAACCCGATGAGCAGTTCTTC.

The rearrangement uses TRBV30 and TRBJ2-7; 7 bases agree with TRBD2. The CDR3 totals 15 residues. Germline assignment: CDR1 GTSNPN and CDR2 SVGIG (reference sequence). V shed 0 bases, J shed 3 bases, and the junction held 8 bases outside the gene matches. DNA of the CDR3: TGTGCCTGGAGTGTATTCGTAGCGGGTAACTACGAGCAGTACTTC. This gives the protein CAWSVFVAGNYEQYF.

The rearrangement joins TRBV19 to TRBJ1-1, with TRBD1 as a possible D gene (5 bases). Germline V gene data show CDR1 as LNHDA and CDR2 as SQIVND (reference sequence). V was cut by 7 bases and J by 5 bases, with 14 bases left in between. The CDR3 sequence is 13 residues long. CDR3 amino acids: CASISPGGTEAFF. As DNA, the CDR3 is TGTGCCAGTATCTCACCGGGGGGAACTGAAGCTTTCTTT. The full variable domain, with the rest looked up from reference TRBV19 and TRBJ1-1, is DGGITQSPKYLFRKEGQNVTLSCEQNLNHDAMYWYRQDPGQGLRLIYYSQIVNDFQKGDIAEGYSVSREKKESFPLTVTSAQKNPTAFYLCASISPGGTEAFFGQGTRLTVV.

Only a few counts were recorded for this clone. CDR3 loop: CASSEGTSSSKEQFF. The DNA of the CDR3 is TGTGCCAGCAGTGAAGGGACTAGCTCTTCAAAGGAGCAGTTCTTC. The chain uses TRBV6-4 and TRBJ2-1, with TRBD2 matching over 9 bases. The CDR3 extends over 15 amino acids. Germline V gene data show CDR1 as MRHNA and CDR2 as SNTAGT. After removal of 3 bases from V and 10 bases from J, the junction contained 10 bases not matched to a gene.

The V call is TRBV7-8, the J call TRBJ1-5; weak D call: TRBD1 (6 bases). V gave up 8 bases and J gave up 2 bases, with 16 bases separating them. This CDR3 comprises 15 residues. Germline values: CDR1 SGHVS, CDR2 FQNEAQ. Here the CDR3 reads CASSRGGPGNQPQHF. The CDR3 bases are TGTGCCAGCTCAAGGGGGGGGCCTGGCAATCAGCCCCAGCATTTT.

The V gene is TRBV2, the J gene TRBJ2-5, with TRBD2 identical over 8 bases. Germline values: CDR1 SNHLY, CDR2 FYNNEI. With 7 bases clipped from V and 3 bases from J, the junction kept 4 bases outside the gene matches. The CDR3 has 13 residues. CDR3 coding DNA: TGTGCCAGCAACGCGGGAGGCGAAGAGACCCAGTACTTC. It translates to CASNAGGEETQYF.

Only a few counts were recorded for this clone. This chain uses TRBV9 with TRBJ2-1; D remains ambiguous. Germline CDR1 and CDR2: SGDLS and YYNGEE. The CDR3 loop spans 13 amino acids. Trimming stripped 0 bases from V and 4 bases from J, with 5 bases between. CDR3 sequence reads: CASSVGSYNEQFF. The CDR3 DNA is TGTGCCAGCAGCGTAGGTTCTTACAATGAGCAGTTCTTC.

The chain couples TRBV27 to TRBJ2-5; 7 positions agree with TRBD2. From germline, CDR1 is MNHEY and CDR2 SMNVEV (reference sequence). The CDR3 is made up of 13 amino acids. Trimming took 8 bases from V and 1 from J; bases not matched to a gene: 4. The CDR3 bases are TGTGCCAGCCGCCGGGGGGTCCAAGAGACCCAGTACTTC. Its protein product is CASRRGVQETQYF.

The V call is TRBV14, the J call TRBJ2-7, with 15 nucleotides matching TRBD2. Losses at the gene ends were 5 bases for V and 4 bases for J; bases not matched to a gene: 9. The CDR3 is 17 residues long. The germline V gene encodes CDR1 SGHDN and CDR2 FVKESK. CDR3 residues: CASSSGLAGGLWYEQYF. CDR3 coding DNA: TGTGCCAGCAGCTCGGGACTAGCGGGAGGTCTTTGGTACGAGCAGTACTTC.

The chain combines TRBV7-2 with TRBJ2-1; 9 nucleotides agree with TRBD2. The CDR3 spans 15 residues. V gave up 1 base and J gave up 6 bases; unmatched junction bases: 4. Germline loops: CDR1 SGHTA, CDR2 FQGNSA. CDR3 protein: CASSLVAGGANEQFF. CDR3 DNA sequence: TGTGCCAGCAGCTTAGTTGCGGGAGGGGCCAATGAGCAGTTCTTC.